Each of the 28 T cell receptor beta chains below was sequenced from the same sample in a study of T cells in Graves' hyperthyroidism and ophthalmopathy. Amplification of TCR beta CDR3 regions used RNA as the template. First-round RT-PCR with HTBI primers amplified the TCR CDR3 region. TCRdb re-called the multiplex PCR reads through MiXCR, storing one row per CDR3 protein. The sample lists over 350,000 distinct CDR3 sequences; 14% to 15% were seen once. Sequencing was carried out using blood. Source of these receptors: a man aged 18-30 years with Graves' ophthalmopathy.

This clonotype was observed many times. This sequence joins TRBV3-1 and TRBJ1-1, with D possibly being TRBD1 (5 bases). With 1 base removed from V and 0 bases from J, the gap between germline ends came to 6 bases. The CDR3 loop spans 14 amino acids. Germline V lookup: CDR1 LGHDT, CDR2 YNNKEL (reference sequence). The CDR3: CASSQGTLNTEAFF. In DNA, the CDR3 is TGTGCCAGCAGCCAAGGGACATTGAACACTGAAGCTTTCTTT.

In its sample, this clonotype was seen many times. The CDR3 coding sequence is TGTGCCAGCAGCTTAGTGGGCGAGCAGTACTTC. Its translation is CASSLVGEQYF. This chain joins TRBV7-9 and TRBJ2-7; D unclear. Looked up from germline, CDR1 is SEHNR and CDR2 is FQNEAQ (reference sequence). Trimming removed 1 base from V and 6 bases from J, with 4 bases in between. This CDR3 contains 11 residues. The full variable domain, rest sourced from reference TRBV7-9 and TRBJ2-7, is DTGVSQNPRHKITKRGQNVTFRCDPISEHNRLYWYRQTLGQGPEFLTYFQNEAQLEKSRLLSDRFSAERPKGSFSTLEIQRTEQGDSAMYLCASSLVGEQYFGPGTRLTVT.

The V and J genes are TRBV20-1 and TRBJ1-6; D is uncertain. Germline V CDR1 and CDR2: DFQATT, SNEGSKA (reference sequence). The CDR3 sequence is 15 residues long. Trimming removed 6 bases at V and 0 bases at J, with 12 bases between. CDR3 DNA: TGCAGTGCGGCGGAACCAAGCTCCTATAATTCACCCCTCCACTTT. Its translation is CSAAEPSSYNSPLHF.

This clonotype was counted many times. This sequence joins TRBV12-3 or TRBV12-4 and TRBJ1-1, with 10 bases aligning to TRBD1. The CDR3 is 15 residues long. Losses at the gene ends were 6 bases for V and 11 bases for J; bases not matched to a gene: 15. The chain's CDR3 is CASSFNGDRGLGAFF. The CDR3 region has the DNA TGTGCCAGCAGCTTCAACGGGGACAGGGGTTTAGGGGCTTTCTTT.

This clonotype was counted at least ten times. V usage is TRBV19 and J usage is TRBJ2-3; 10 bases are shared with TRBD2. Germline V gives CDR1 LNHDA, CDR2 SQIVND (reference sequence). This CDR3 comprises 18 residues. V shed 1 base, J shed 2 bases, and the junction held 9 bases outside the gene matches. The CDR3 is CASSIGGLAEYLTDTQYF. DNA of the CDR3: TGTGCCAGTAGTATAGGCGGACTAGCGGAGTACCTCACAGATACGCAGTATTTT.

At least ten counts were recorded for this clonotype. The gene calls are TRBV3-1 and TRBJ1-1; a possible D gene is TRBD1 (5 bases). The CDR3 runs to 14 residues. V was pared by 5 bases and J by 2 bases, with 12 bases between. The germline V gene has CDR1 LGHDT and CDR2 YNNKEL (reference sequence). DNA for the CDR3: TGTGCCAGCAGCGACCGGACAACTAACACTGAAGCTTTCTTT. It yields the protein CASSDRTTNTEAFF.

This clonotype occurred many times. V and J are TRBV7-8 and TRBJ2-7; 7 positions agree with TRBD1. CDR1 is SGHVS and CDR2 is FQNEAQ in the germline V gene. The CDR3 loop spans 11 amino acids. V trimming: 6 bases; J trimming: 4 bases; junction bases outside the gene matches: 0. CDR3 residues: CASRGQYEQYF. The CDR3, as DNA: TGTGCCAGCAGGGGACAGTACGAGCAGTACTTC.

The rearrangement uses TRBV12-3 or TRBV12-4 and TRBJ2-3; 10 nucleotides line up with TRBD2. V shed 6 bases, J shed 1 base, and the junction held 10 bases outside the gene matches. The CDR3 has 17 amino acids. The CDR3 DNA reads TGTGCCAGCAGCCGTCACGGACTAGCGGTCCGCACAGATACGCAGTATTTT. It specifies CASSRHGLAVRTDTQYF.

This clonotype came up many times. The chain joins TRBV20-1 to TRBJ2-5; 7 bases agree with TRBD2. The CDR3 sequence is 15 residues long. Germline-derived CDR1 and CDR2 are DFQATT and SNEGSKA (reference sequence). V lost 3 bases and J lost 2; bases outside the gene matches: 9. For the CDR3, the DNA is TGCAGTGCTAGGGGGGGGGGTAGCGGGCAAGAGACCCAGTACTTC. As protein: CSARGGGSGQETQYF.

This clonotype was observed at least ten times. The chain recombines TRBV2 with TRBJ2-5; 9 bases map to TRBD2. V was pared by 6 bases and J by 2 bases, with 4 bases of the junction left unmatched. CDR1 is SNHLY and CDR2 is FYNNEI in the germline V gene. The CDR3 totals 14 residues. The CDR3 nucleotides read TGTGCCAGCAGCTGGACTAGCGATCAAGAGACCCAGTACTTC. This gives the protein CASSWTSDQETQYF. Looking up the rest from reference TRBV2 and TRBJ2-5 gives the full variable domain: EPEVTQTPSHQVTQMGQEVILRCVPISNHLYFYWYRQILGQKVEFLVSFYNNEISEKSEIFDDQFSVERPDGSNFTLKIRSTKLEDSAMYFCASSWTSDQETQYFGPGTRLLVL.

The V call is TRBV6-1, the J call TRBJ2-1; 7 nucleotides agree with TRBD1. The CDR3 loop spans 14 amino acids. Germline lookup yields CDR1 MNHNS and CDR2 SASEGT. The ends lost 8 bases at V and 8 bases at J; junction bases unmatched: 12. CDR3 bases: TGTGCCAGCCGAATCGGGACAGCCCACCATGAGCAGTTCTTC. It encodes CASRIGTAHHEQFF.

In this sample, this clonotype turned up many times. The chain is built from TRBV27 and TRBJ1-1; a weak D match, TRBD1 (5 bases). Trimming removed 3 bases from V and 1 base from J, with 9 bases in between. In germline, CDR1 is MNHEY, CDR2 SMNVEV (reference sequence). The CDR3 has 14 amino acids. The DNA of the CDR3 is TGTGCCAGCAGTTTGCTGGGGACGAACACTGAAGCTTTCTTT. Its protein product is CASSLLGTNTEAFF.

This clonotype has just one count. A read error may be the cause here, since a much bigger clone is one base away. The gene calls are TRBV10-3 and TRBJ2-7; D is possibly TRBD2 (6 bases). The germline gives CDR1 ENHRY, CDR2 SYGVKD. CDR3 length: 12 amino acids. The CDR3 loop is CAISEPRRERYF. CDR3 coding DNA: TGTGCCATCAGTGAGCCGAGGAGGGAGCGGTACTTC.

With respect to this clonotype: A much larger clone sits a single nucleotide away, making a read error possible. The V call is TRBV20-1, the J call TRBJ2-5; the D gene could be TRBD1 or TRBD2 (6 bases each). V shed 6 bases and J shed 4 bases, with 21 bases lying between them. CDR3 length: 15 residues. Germline CDR1 reads DFQATT; CDR2 reads SNEGSKA (reference sequence). The DNA for the CDR3 is TGCAGTGCCCTTCGACCCCAGGGGACTCGAGAGACCCAGTACTTC. Protein: CSALRPQGTRETQYF.

In this sample, this clonotype turned up many times. The J gene is TRBJ1-1, the V gene TRBV29-1, with TRBD1 as a possible D gene (6 bases). Germline V gene sequence: CDR1 SQVTM, CDR2 ANQGSEA. Trimming left V 6 bases short and J 3 bases short, with 20 bases between. The CDR3 has 15 residues. Written as DNA, the CDR3 is TGCAGCGTGGCAGGGGCCACTGGTAAGGACACTGAAGCTTTCTTT. Translation: CSVAGATGKDTEAFF. The full variable domain, with the rest looked up from reference TRBV29-1 and TRBJ1-1, is SAVISQKPSRDICQRGTSLTIQCQVDSQVTMMFWYRQQPGQSLTLIATANQGSEATYESGFVIDKFPISRPNLTFSTLTVSNMSPEDSSIYLCSVAGATGKDTEAFFGQGTRLTVV.

On this clonotype: A much larger clone differs from this one at a single base, so this may be a read error. The rearrangement links TRBV24-1 to TRBJ1-2; 8 positions match TRBD1. The V gene's germline CDR1 is KGHDR and CDR2 SFDVKD. CDR3 length equals 15 residues. CDR3 in DNA: TGTGCCGCCAGTGATAACGGACAGGGCACCTATGGCTACACCTTC. It translates to CAASDNGQGTYGYTF.

Concerning this clonotype itself: A much larger clone sits a single nucleotide away, making a read error possible. The chain employs TRBV15 and TRBJ2-7, with TRBD2 identical over 8 bases. The DNA matches TRBJ2-1 better at its end, which makes the J call doubtful. The CDR3 has 15 amino acids. From germline, CDR1 is LNHNV and CDR2 YYDKDF (reference sequence). The CDR3 region is CATSRDSGGSYEQFF. In DNA form, the CDR3 reads TGTGCCACCAGCAGAGATTCGGGGGGGTCCTACGAGCAGTTCTTC.

This clonotype was counted many times. The chain has TRBV11-2 and TRBJ2-1; weak D call: TRBD2 (6 bases). The CDR3 spans 14 residues. V lost 11 bases, J lost 0 bases, and 14 bases lay in between. CDR1 SGHAT and CDR2 FQNNGV come from the germline V gene. This CDR3 is CAAGPSRSYNEQFF. The CDR3 DNA sequence: TGTGCCGCGGGGCCGTCTCGCTCCTACAATGAGCAGTTCTTC.

The chain uses TRBV4-2 and TRBJ2-3, with TRBD2 identical over 13 bases. This CDR3 has 17 amino acids. V lost 4 bases, J lost 3 bases, and 7 bases stayed unmatched. The germline CDR1 and CDR2 sequences are LGHNA and YNFKEQ. The DNA of the CDR3 is TGTGCCAGCAGCCCAGACTTACTAGCGGGAGGGACAGATACGCAGTATTTT. This translates into CASSPDLLAGGTDTQYF.

Many counts were recorded for this clonotype. One end of the junction is discordant with germline, which a read error may explain. This chain joins TRBV2 and TRBJ2-7; no reliable D call. CDR3 length: 15 residues. Germline V gives CDR1 SNHLY, CDR2 FYNNEI. For the CDR3, the DNA is TGTGCCAGCAGTGCACTCTCGGTATACTCCTGCGAGCAGTACTTC. It specifies CASSALSVYSCEQYF.

This clonotype showed up many times. This chain joins TRBV6-6 and TRBJ1-5; D is unclear. Trimming left V 2 bases short and J 0 bases short, with 17 bases between. Germline CDR1 MNHNY, CDR2 SVGAGI (reference sequence). This CDR3 is 18 amino acids long. The CDR3 is CASSYVPGRTYSNQPQHF. The CDR3 DNA is TGTGCCAGCAGTTACGTTCCTGGCCGGACGTATAGCAATCAGCCCCAGCATTTT.

This chain uses TRBV5-1 with TRBJ2-5, with 8 bases matching TRBD2. The CDR3 extends over 15 amino acids. V lost 1 base and J lost 5; bases outside the gene matches: 7. Germline values: CDR1 SGHRS, CDR2 YFSETQ. The CDR3 is CASSLRGGYSETQYF. DNA for the CDR3: TGCGCCAGCAGCTTGCGCGGGGGGTATTCGGAGACCCAGTACTTC.

This clonotype was detected ten times or more. The J gene is TRBJ2-5, the V gene TRBV28; 10 nucleotides line up with TRBD2. The CDR3 contains 15 residues. The V segment lost 8 bases and the J segment 5 bases; nucleotides outside the gene matches: 11. Germline CDR1 is MDHEN and CDR2 is SYDVKM. DNA for the CDR3: TGTGCCAGCCCTCCCGCTAGCGGGAGTTTCGAGACCCAGTACTTC. As protein: CASPPASGSFETQYF.

There are many counts of this clonotype. V gene TRBV20-1 combines with J gene TRBJ1-6; TRBD1 is a possible D gene (6 bases). This CDR3 region has 15 residues. Germline V lookup: CDR1 DFQATT, CDR2 SNEGSKA (reference sequence). V was pared by 5 bases and J by 7 bases, with 18 bases between. This CDR3 is CSAGTQQGANSPLHF. Here the CDR3 DNA reads TGCAGTGCTGGTACACAACAGGGAGCGAATTCACCCCTCCACTTT.

A word on this clonotype: With a much larger clone just one base away, this may be a read error. The J gene is TRBJ2-7, the V gene TRBV24-1; the D gene is possibly TRBD1 (6 bases). CDR3 length: 15 residues. Germline-derived CDR1 and CDR2 are KGHDR and SFDVKD. The CDR3 coding sequence is TGTGCCACCAGTGATTCGCGGACAGCTTCCTACGGGCAGTACTTC. The encoded protein is CATSDSRTASYGQYF.

Worth noting for this clonotype: A read error may account for a junction end that differs from germline. The rearrangement joins TRBV28 to TRBJ1-1; D possibly corresponds to TRBD1 (6 bases). CDR3 size: 13 residues. CDR1 is MDHEN and CDR2 is SYDVKM in the germline V gene. CDR3 nucleotides: TGTGCCAGCAGTTTTCAGGGGTACACTAAAGCTTTCTTT. Translating it yields CASSFQGYTKAFF.

The rearrangement joins TRBV12-3 or TRBV12-4 to TRBJ1-2, with a tentative D call TRBD1 (6 bases). Trimming cost V 7 bases and J 5 bases, with 14 bases left between them. This CDR3 region has 13 residues. This CDR3 reads CASNRGGPYGYTF. The CDR3 nucleotides are TGTGCCAGCAACAGAGGGGGGCCTTATGGCTACACCTTC.

This clonotype occurred many times. The CDR3 bases are TGTGCCAGCAGTGAAGCGGTGGAGAGGGCCGAGCAGTACTTC. This translates into CASSEAVERAEQYF. The chain is built from TRBV6-1 and TRBJ2-7, with D possibly being TRBD2 (5 bases). The ends were cut back, 0 bases at V and 6 bases at J, with 12 bases in the middle. Germline V gives CDR1 MNHNS, CDR2 SASEGT. This CDR3 contains 14 residues.